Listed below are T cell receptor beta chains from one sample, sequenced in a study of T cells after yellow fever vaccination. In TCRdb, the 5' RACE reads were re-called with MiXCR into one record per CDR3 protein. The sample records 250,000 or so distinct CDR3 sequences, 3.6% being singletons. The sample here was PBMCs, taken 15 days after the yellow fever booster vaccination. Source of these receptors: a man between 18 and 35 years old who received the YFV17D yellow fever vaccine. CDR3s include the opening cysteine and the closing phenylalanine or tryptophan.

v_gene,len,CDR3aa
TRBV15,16,CATSRGTSGGAFEQFF
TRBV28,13,CASSLYFQETQYF
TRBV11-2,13,CASSLGRHNEQFF
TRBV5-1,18,CASSLFDPRDQPQETQYF
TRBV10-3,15,CAISELGGSNQPQHF
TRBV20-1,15,CSAPRRTSGGDTQYF
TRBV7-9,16,CASSLATNLDRGEAFF
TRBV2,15,CASSEDVGGHTEAFF
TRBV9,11,CASSSAGELFF
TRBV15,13,CATSLQGGNTIYF
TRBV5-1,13,CASRTGINEKLFF
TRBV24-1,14,CATKGPDPNQPQHF
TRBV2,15,CASSSGPASYNEQFF
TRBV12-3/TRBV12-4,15,CASSFQGQMNTEAFF
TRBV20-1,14,CSATTGGRNSPLHF
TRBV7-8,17,CASSLGDPTRRWETQYF
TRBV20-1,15,CSAPRTSGGDNEQFF
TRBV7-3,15,CASSLFGGTGNTIYF
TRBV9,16,CASSPRLLRDGETQYF
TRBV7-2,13,CASSYQNTGELFF
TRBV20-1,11,CSAPRGPLLHF
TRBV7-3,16,CASSPGPGQSLYGYTF
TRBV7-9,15,CASSLVGKPVYTQYF
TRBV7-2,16,CASSLASGVYTDTQYF
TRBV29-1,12,CSVEEVADTQYF
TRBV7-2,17,CASSSSWGSGYTDTQYF
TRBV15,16,CATIKRGGGANTEAFF
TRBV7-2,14,CASSPGPGADTQYF